The rows below give T cell receptor beta chains drawn from one sample of a study of cytomegalovirus exposure and HLA in healthy donors. Sequenced by immunoSEQ multiplex PCR; TCRdb stores in-frame clones only, minus some. The sample lists 150,000 or so clones, roughly 80% seen once, with about 5% in the top ten. Sequenced sample: PBMCs. The receptors derive from a woman between 45 and 65 years old in good health and CMV-seropositive. The CDR3 runs from the conserved cysteine through the conserved F or W. The D gene is left open where the match is weak. For some rows the clone size is stated as once, few or many, or as a class when expanded; others skip it.

TGTGCCAGCAGCCAAGATAGAGAGACCCAGTACTTC,CASSQDRETQYF,NA,TRBV4-2,NA,TRBJ2-5
TGTGCCAGCAGCTTACGCAGGGAGGATGAAAAACTGTTTTTT,CASSLRREDEKLFF,NA,TRBV7-6,NA,TRBJ1-4
TGCAGCGTTGAAGATCCCCTCTGGTCGACTAGCGGGAGGGCCAGTGAGCAGTTCTTC,CSVEDPLWSTSGRASEQFF,NA,TRBV29-1,TRBD2,TRBJ2-1
TGCGCCAGCAGCTTGAATAGCGGTCAGTACAATGAGCAGTTCTTC,CASSLNSGQYNEQFF,NA,TRBV5-1,NA,TRBJ2-1
TGTGCCAGCAGTGAACTCACAGTCTCCTACGAGCAGTACTTC,CASSELTVSYEQYF,NA,TRBV6-1,NA,TRBJ2-7
TGTGCCAGCAGCAGGACTAGCGGGGCGAACACAGATACGCAGTATTTT,CASSRTSGANTDTQYF,NA,TRBV7-2,TRBD2,TRBJ2-3
TGCGCCAGCAGCCAAGCGTCGCGGGCAAACACTGAAGCTTTCTTT,CASSQASRANTEAFF,NA,TRBV4-3,NA,TRBJ1-1
TGCAGCGTTGGCAGGGGACAGCCCAATGAAAAACTGTTTTTT,CSVGRGQPNEKLFF,few,TRBV29-1,TRBD1,TRBJ1-4
TGCGCCAGCAGTGCCAGGGTCTCAGATGGTATGAATGGCTACACCTTC,CASSARVSDGMNGYTF,NA,TRBV5-1,NA,TRBJ1-2
TGCAGCGGGTCGACAGGGGGCTTTGCCTATGGCTACACCTTC,CSGSTGGFAYGYTF,NA,TRBV29-1,TRBD1,TRBJ1-2
TGTGCCTGGAGTGTTGGCGGGGGTGCCTACGAGCAGTACTTC,CAWSVGGGAYEQYF,NA,TRBV30,TRBD2,TRBJ2-7
TGTGCCAGCAGCTCGGGATGGGTATCCTACGAGCAGTACTTC,CASSSGWVSYEQYF,NA,TRBV5-8,NA,TRBJ2-7
TGTGCCTGGACAGGCCCGAGCTCCTACGAGCAGTACTTC,CAWTGPSSYEQYF,NA,TRBV30,NA,TRBJ2-7
TGTGCCAGCAGTGAAGGAACAGGGGACACAGATACGCAGTATTTT,CASSEGTGDTDTQYF,NA,TRBV6-1,TRBD1,TRBJ2-3
TGTGCCAGCAGTGAATGGAATCTCGGCGGCGTTGATGAAAAACTGTTTTTT,CASSEWNLGGVDEKLFF,few,TRBV6-1,NA,TRBJ1-4
TGCAGCGTTTTCCCAGGGAACACTGAAGCTTTCTTT,CSVFPGNTEAFF,NA,TRBV29-1,NA,TRBJ1-1
TGTGCCAGCAGCCGCAGGGGAACAGGGGACAACGAGCAGTACTTC,CASSRRGTGDNEQYF,NA,TRBV7-9,TRBD1,TRBJ2-7
TGCAGCGTTGTCGGAGTTACCCACGAGCAGTACTTC,CSVVGVTHEQYF,NA,TRBV29-1,NA,TRBJ2-7
TGTGCCAGCAGCGTAGCGGGAGGGATAACCTACAATGAGCAGTTCTTC,CASSVAGGITYNEQFF,few,TRBV9,TRBD2,TRBJ2-1
TGTGCCAGCAGCCCCGACAGGGACTATGGCTACACCTTC,CASSPDRDYGYTF,few,TRBV6-5,TRBD1,TRBJ1-2
TGTGCCAGCAGCTTGAAAGTTAATAGGGGGGGGAACACTGAAGCTTTCTTT,CASSLKVNRGGNTEAFF,NA,TRBV5-4,NA,TRBJ1-1
TGCAGCGTTGAAGGAGGCAGGGGGTCTGAGACCCAGCACTTC,CSVEGGRGSETQHF,NA,TRBV29-1,TRBD1,TRBJ2-5
TGCGCCAGCAGCTTGGGTAGTGTCCAAGAGACCCAGTACTTC,CASSLGSVQETQYF,NA,TRBV5-1,NA,TRBJ2-5
TGTGCCAGCAGCGTAGTGAGCGGGGGGCCCGGGGGAACGCAGTATTTT,CASSVVSGGPGGTQYF,NA,TRBV9,TRBD2,TRBJ2-3
TGTGCCAGCACCACCACAGGGCGGCTCTTAGGAAACACCATATATTTT,CASTTTGRLLGNTIYF,NA,TRBV28,NA,TRBJ1-3
TGCGCCAGCAGCTTGGAGGGGACAGCGGCGGTACTAGATACGCAGTATTTT,CASSLEGTAAVLDTQYF,NA,TRBV5-1,TRBD1,TRBJ2-3
TGTGCCAGCAGCACACAGGGTTTCGCTGAAGCTTTCTTT,CASSTQGFAEAFF,NA,TRBV13,NA,TRBJ1-1
TGTGCCAGCTCGGTGGGGGGGGCTGCAGGCTACGAGCAGTACTTC,CASSVGGAAGYEQYF,NA,TRBV6-1,NA,TRBJ2-7
TGTGCCAGCAGTTCCCCCGCCCGACAGGGCAACACCGGGGAGCTGTTTTTT,CASSSPARQGNTGELFF,NA,TRBV27,TRBD1,TRBJ2-2
TGTGCCAGCAGCATGGTAGCGGGAGGGGTCAATGAGCAGTTCTTC,CASSMVAGGVNEQFF,NA,TRBV14,TRBD2,TRBJ2-1
TGTGCCAGCAGCGCCAAATTAGCGGGGGCCACAGATACGCAGTATTTT,CASSAKLAGATDTQYF,NA,TRBV9,TRBD2,TRBJ2-3
TGTGCCAGTAGTAACATGGGACAGGGGAGCGAGCAGTACTTC,CASSNMGQGSEQYF,NA,TRBV19,TRBD1,TRBJ2-7
TGTGCCAGCGGCACAGGGGATTATGGCTACACCTTC,CASGTGDYGYTF,NA,TRBV7-6,TRBD1,TRBJ1-2
TGTGCCTGGAGTCCTGGACTAGCGGGGGCCGGGGAGACCCAGTACTTC,CAWSPGLAGAGETQYF,NA,TRBV30,TRBD2,TRBJ2-5
TGCGCCAGCAGCCAAGATAACGGCGGGCACCACGGCGAGCAGTACTTC,CASSQDNGGHHGEQYF,NA,TRBV4-1,NA,TRBJ2-7
TGTGCCAGCAGTACCCCCCGAGGCCCGGGCTATGGCTACACCTTC,CASSTPRGPGYGYTF,NA,TRBV6-5,NA,TRBJ1-2
TGTGCCAGCAGCTCCGGACTAGGTGCCTACAATGAGCAGTTCTTC,CASSSGLGAYNEQFF,NA,TRBV7-3,TRBD2,TRBJ2-1
TGTGCCAGCAGCCATTACGCACAGGGGAGCTCCTACGAGCAGTACTTC,CASSHYAQGSSYEQYF,NA,TRBV5-5,TRBD1,TRBJ2-7
TGTGCCAGCAGCATCCCGGATGGGAGCTCCTATAATTCACCCCTCCACTTT,CASSIPDGSSYNSPLHF,once,TRBV5-8,NA,TRBJ1-6
TGCGCCAGCAGCTTGGTGGGATCGGGGGACACCATATATTTT,CASSLVGSGDTIYF,NA,TRBV5-1,NA,TRBJ1-3
TGTGCCAGCACCCTACAACTGCGGGGCAATCAGCCCCAGCATTTT,CASTLQLRGNQPQHF,NA,TRBV28,NA,TRBJ1-5
TGCGCCAGCAGCTTGGGGGGACAGGGTAAAATTGGCTACACCTTC,CASSLGGQGKIGYTF,NA,TRBV5-1,TRBD1,TRBJ1-2
TGTGCCATCAGTCCGGGACTCGGCCAAGAGACCCAGTACTTC,CAISPGLGQETQYF,NA,TRBV10-3,NA,TRBJ2-5
TGTGCCATCAGTGGACTAGCGGGGTTAAACGAGCAGTACTTC,CAISGLAGLNEQYF,NA,TRBV10-3,TRBD2,TRBJ2-7
TGTGCCAGTTCAAGGGGGCAGCAGCCCCAGCATTTT,CASSRGQQPQHF,NA,TRBV19,TRBD1,TRBJ1-5
TGTGCCAGCAGCTTATATTTCTTAGCGGGGGGCTCCTACAATGAGCAGTTCTTC,CASSLYFLAGGSYNEQFF,NA,TRBV7-8,TRBD2,TRBJ2-1
TGCAGCGTTGAAGATTCAGGGGGGCAGCAGTACTTC,CSVEDSGGQQYF,NA,TRBV29-1,NA,TRBJ2-4
TGCGCCAGCAGCCAAGATGGGGGGGACAATAATGAAAAACTGTTTTTT,CASSQDGGDNNEKLFF,NA,TRBV4-3,NA,TRBJ1-4
TGTGCCAGCAGCTTAAGGACTCTGGGCGAGCAGTACTTC,CASSLRTLGEQYF,few,TRBV7-2,NA,TRBJ2-7
TGTGCCAGCAGCGTCCGTTTTGTAGATACGCAGTATTTT,CASSVRFVDTQYF,NA,TRBV7-2,NA,TRBJ2-3
TGTGCCAGCAGCTTGAAGGGGTCTGGGAATGAAAAACTGTTTTTT,CASSLKGSGNEKLFF,NA,TRBV5-4,NA,TRBJ1-4
TGCGCCAGCAGCCTGGACGGGATGATCGGCGAGACCCAGTACTTC,CASSLDGMIGETQYF,NA,TRBV5-1,NA,TRBJ2-5
TGTGCCAGCAGCAACCATCTTAGTGCAGGGATAACGAACACTGAAGCTTTCTTT,CASSNHLSAGITNTEAFF,NA,TRBV7-6,NA,TRBJ1-1
TGTGCCAGCAGCCCCGGTTCAGGGGTCCCGTATGGCTACACCTTC,CASSPGSGVPYGYTF,NA,TRBV5-5,NA,TRBJ1-2
TGCGCCAGCAGCAGGGACAGGGGGGGGAGTAGAGAGACCCAGTACTTC,CASSRDRGGSRETQYF,NA,TRBV4-3,TRBD1,TRBJ2-5
TGCGCCAGCAGCATGACAGATAGCACAGATACGCAGTATTTT,CASSMTDSTDTQYF,few,TRBV5-1,NA,TRBJ2-3
TGTGCCAGCAGTGACCGGAGGGCCGAAGCCAAAAACATTCAGTACTTC,CASSDRRAEAKNIQYF,NA,TRBV2,NA,TRBJ2-4
TGTGCCAGCAGCTTGGAACTTCCGGGGAGGGATGAAAAACTGTTTTTT,CASSLELPGRDEKLFF,NA,TRBV5-6,NA,TRBJ1-4